A single sample gave rise to the 11 T cell receptor beta chains below, sequenced in a study of cytomegalovirus exposure and HLA in healthy donors (dated by TCRdb to about 2017). The library was prepared using the immunoSEQ multiplex PCR assay. For the multiplex PCR, a mixture combining 60 forward primers for TCR Vbeta segments and 13 reverse primers for TCR Jbeta segments was used. In its TCRdb copy, this immuneACCESS table keeps in-frame sequences only and misses some clones. Where compared with another copy, unresolved V genes explain less than half of these, and the others have no known cause. This sample's table contains about 84,000 clones. Clones ranked in the top ten supply 0.58% of the sample. Specimen: PBMCs. The receptors derive from a man aged 50 to 59 in good health and CMV-seronegative.

CDR3 sequence reads: CASSIYRGQMNTEAFF. CDR3 sequence (DNA): TGTGCCAGCAGCATATACAGGGGACAGATGAACACTGAAGCTTTCTTT. The chain uses TRBV5-4 and TRBJ1-1; 7 bases are shared with TRBD1. The CDR3 loop spans 16 amino acids. J lost 0 bases, V lost 4 bases, and 9 bases had no gene match. Germline CDR1 SGHNT, CDR2 YYREEE (reference sequence).

The chain employs TRBV19 and TRBJ1-5; 7 positions agree with TRBD1. The CDR3 is 15 amino acids. Germline CDR1 is LNHDA and CDR2 is SQIVND (reference sequence). V was pared by 5 bases and J by 5 bases, with 9 bases of the junction left unmatched. CDR3 residues: CASSLYTGVDQPQHF. The CDR3 DNA is TGTGCCAGTAGTCTTTATACAGGGGTGGATCAGCCCCAGCATTTT.

V is TRBV28 and J is TRBJ1-4; 7 nucleotides match TRBD1. The junction had 1 base not matched to a gene; V was cut back by 0 bases and J by 3 bases. The CDR3 extends over 15 amino acids. From germline, CDR1 is MDHEN and CDR2 SYDVKM. CDR3 region: CASSLWDRPNEKLFF. CDR3 coding DNA: TGTGCCAGCAGTTTATGGGACAGGCCTAATGAAAAACTGTTTTTT.

The CDR3 DNA reads TGCGCCAGCAGCCAATTCCTCCCGGGACTACAGAACACTGAAGCTTTCTTT. It translates to CASSQFLPGLQNTEAFF. The chain uses TRBV4-1 and TRBJ1-1; D is possibly TRBD1 (5 bases). The V gene's germline CDR1 is MGHRA and CDR2 YSYEKL. The V end was cut by 2 bases, the J end by 1 base, with 17 bases between. This CDR3 has 17 residues.

The chain employs TRBV2 and TRBJ2-1, with TRBD1 as a possible D gene (6 bases). The CDR3 runs to 13 residues. CDR1 and CDR2 from the germline V gene are SNHLY and FYNNEI. V gave up 9 bases and J gave up 8 bases, with 17 bases separating them. The CDR3 loop is CASSPGTTDEQFF. The CDR3 coding sequence is TGTGCCAGTTCTCCTGGGACAACTGATGAGCAGTTCTTC.

This rearrangement joins TRBV18 to TRBJ2-7, with 8 nucleotides matching TRBD2. The CDR3 extends over 17 amino acids. J was trimmed by 0 bases and V by 6 bases; bases with no gene match: 13. Germline V gene sequence: CDR1 KGHSH, CDR2 LQKENI. The CDR3 reads CASSEQFSGTSSYEQYF. In nucleotides, the CDR3 is TGTGCCAGCTCTGAACAATTCTCCGGGACTAGCTCCTACGAGCAGTACTTC. The whole variable domain, filled in from reference TRBV18 and TRBJ2-7, reads NAGVMQNPRHLVRRRGQEARLRCSPMKGHSHVYWYRQLPEEGLKFMVYLQKENIIDESGMPKERFSAEFPKEGPSILRIQQVVRGDSAAYFCASSEQFSGTSSYEQYFGPGTRLTVT.

The chain is built from TRBV29-1 and TRBJ1-1; 10 bases are shared with TRBD1. The germline gives CDR1 SQVTM, CDR2 ANQGSEA. This CDR3 contains 11 residues. J lost 9 bases, V lost 6 bases, and 4 bases had no gene match. The CDR3 bases are TGCAGCGTCGGGACAGGGGCACAAGCTTTCTTT. Translated: CSVGTGAQAFF. The whole variable domain, filled in from reference TRBV29-1 and TRBJ1-1, reads SAVISQKPSRDICQRGTSLTIQCQVDSQVTMMFWYRQQPGQSLTLIATANQGSEATYESGFVIDKFPISRPNLTFSTLTVSNMSPEDSSIYLCSVGTGAQAFFGQGTRLTVV.

V gene TRBV21-1 combines with J gene TRBJ1-5; TRBD1 is the table's D call and was not checked against the DNA. TRBV21-1 is an annotated pseudogene. This CDR3 spans 20 amino acids. The CDR3 here is CASSKRVDRGPNLSNQPQHF. CDR3 coding DNA: TGTGCCAGCAGCAAAAGGGTCGACAGGGGGCCTAACCTTAGCAATCAGCCCCAGCATTTT.

The chain joins TRBV4-3 to TRBJ2-2; 12 bases align to TRBD2. J gave up 8 bases and V 0 bases, and 10 bases lay outside the gene matches. Germline V gives CDR1 LGHNA, CDR2 YSLEER. CDR3 length equals 18 residues. CDR3 sequence: CASSQEPPTSGGLGELFF. CDR3 nucleotides: TGCGCCAGCAGCCAAGAACCCCCGACTAGCGGGGGCTTGGGGGAGCTGTTTTTT.

This rearrangement joins TRBV6-1 to TRBJ1-5, with a possible D match to TRBD1 (5 bases). The CDR3 spans 14 residues. CDR1 and CDR2 (germline): MNHNS, SASEGT. V lost 6 bases, J lost 0 bases, and 9 bases lay in between. The CDR3 region has the DNA TGTGCCAGCAGGGGGGGATATAGCAATCAGCCCCAGCATTTT. Its protein product is CASRGGYSNQPQHF.

For the CDR3, the DNA is TGCAGCGTTGAAGATCTTGGCCAGAGGTATGGCTACACCTTC. This gives the protein CSVEDLGQRYGYTF. The J gene is TRBJ1-2, the V gene TRBV29-1; D not certain. Trimming stripped 0 bases from V and 5 bases from J, with 13 bases between. The CDR3 is 14 amino acids. In germline, CDR1 is SQVTM, CDR2 ANQGSEA.